Listed here is a single TCR beta chain. The data derive from a study of blood T cell repertoires in COVID-19. Study-wide background: Sites in the United States, Italy and Spain provided acute and convalescent COVID-19 samples.

CDR3 length equals 18 residues. V lost 2 bases, J lost 0 bases, and 11 bases stayed unmatched. Germline-derived CDR1 and CDR2 are GTSNPN and SVGIG (reference sequence). Seattle researchers signed up patients amid active infection and tracked them longitudinally. Sequenced by immunoSEQ multiplex PCR; TCRdb stores in-frame clones only, minus some. The sample consists of 500,000 to 600,000 clones, approximately 91% of them appearing once. The V call is TRBV30, the J call TRBJ2-2, with 8 positions matching TRBD2. Sequenced input: peripheral blood. This TCR was recovered from a woman in her 50s with COVID-19, enrolled during active disease. The CDR3 sequence is CAWSPTIIAGSNTGELFF. DNA for the CDR3: TGTGCCTGGAGTCCGACGATTATAGCGGGGTCGAACACCGGGGAGCTGTTTTTT.